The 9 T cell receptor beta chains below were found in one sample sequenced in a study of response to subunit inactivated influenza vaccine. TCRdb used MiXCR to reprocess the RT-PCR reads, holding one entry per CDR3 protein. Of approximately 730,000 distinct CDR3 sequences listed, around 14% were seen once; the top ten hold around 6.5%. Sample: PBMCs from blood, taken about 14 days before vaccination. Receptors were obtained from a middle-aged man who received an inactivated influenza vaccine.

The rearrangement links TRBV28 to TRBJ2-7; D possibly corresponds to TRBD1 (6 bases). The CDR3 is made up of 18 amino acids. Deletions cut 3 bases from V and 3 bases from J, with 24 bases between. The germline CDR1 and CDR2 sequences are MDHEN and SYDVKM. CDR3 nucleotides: TGTGCCAGCAGTTTTAAGTCATCCGGGACAACGGGCGACTACGAGCAGTACTTC. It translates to CASSFKSSGTTGDYEQYF.

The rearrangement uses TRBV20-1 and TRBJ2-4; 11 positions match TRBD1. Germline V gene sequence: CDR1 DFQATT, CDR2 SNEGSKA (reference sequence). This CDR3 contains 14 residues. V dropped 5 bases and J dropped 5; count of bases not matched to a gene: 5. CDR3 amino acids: CSAPPGQGENIQYF. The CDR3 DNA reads TGCAGTGCTCCACCGGGACAGGGGGAAAACATTCAGTACTTC.

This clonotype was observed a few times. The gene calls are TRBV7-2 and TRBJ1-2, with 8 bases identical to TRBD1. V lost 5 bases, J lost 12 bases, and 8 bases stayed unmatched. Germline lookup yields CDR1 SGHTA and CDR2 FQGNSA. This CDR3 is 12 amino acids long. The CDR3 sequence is CASSRETGVHTF. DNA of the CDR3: TGTGCCAGCAGCCGTGAGACAGGGGTTCACACCTTC.

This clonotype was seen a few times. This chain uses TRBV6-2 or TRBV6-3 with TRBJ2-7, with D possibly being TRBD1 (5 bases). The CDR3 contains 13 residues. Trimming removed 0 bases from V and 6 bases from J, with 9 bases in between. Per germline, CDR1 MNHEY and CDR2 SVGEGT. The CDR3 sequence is CASSYSWQGEQYF. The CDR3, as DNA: TGTGCCAGCAGTTACTCGTGGCAGGGCGAGCAGTACTTC.

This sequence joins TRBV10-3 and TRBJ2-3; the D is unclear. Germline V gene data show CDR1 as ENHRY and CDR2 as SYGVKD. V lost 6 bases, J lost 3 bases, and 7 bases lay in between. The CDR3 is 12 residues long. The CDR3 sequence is CAIRGTTDTQYF. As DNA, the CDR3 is TGTGCCATCAGGGGCACAACAGATACGCAGTATTTT.

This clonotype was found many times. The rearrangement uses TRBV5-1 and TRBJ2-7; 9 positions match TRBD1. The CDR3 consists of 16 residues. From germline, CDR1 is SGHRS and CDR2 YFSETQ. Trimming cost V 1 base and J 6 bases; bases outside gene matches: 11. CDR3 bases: TGCGCCAGCAGCTTGCTCACCGGGACAGGGTTGGCCGAGCAGTACTTC. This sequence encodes CASSLLTGTGLAEQYF.

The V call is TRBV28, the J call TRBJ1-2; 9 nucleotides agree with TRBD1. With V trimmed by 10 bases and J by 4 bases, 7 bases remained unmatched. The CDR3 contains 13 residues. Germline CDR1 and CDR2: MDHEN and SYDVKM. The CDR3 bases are TGTGCCACTACCGGGACAGGGAGCTATGGCTACACCTTC. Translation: CATTGTGSYGYTF.

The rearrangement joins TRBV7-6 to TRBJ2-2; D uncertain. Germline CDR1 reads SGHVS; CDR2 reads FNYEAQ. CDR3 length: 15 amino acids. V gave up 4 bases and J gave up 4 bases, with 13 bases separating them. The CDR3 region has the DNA TGTGCCAGCAGCTCGTCCCCCTGGGGCACCGGGGAGCTGTTTTTT. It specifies CASSSSPWGTGELFF. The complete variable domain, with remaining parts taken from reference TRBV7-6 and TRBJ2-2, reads GAGVSQSPRYKVTKRGQDVALRCDPISGHVSLYWYRQALGQGPEFLTYFNYEAQQDKSGLPNDRFSAERPEGSISTLTIQRTEQRDSAMYRCASSSSPWGTGELFFGEGSRLTVL.

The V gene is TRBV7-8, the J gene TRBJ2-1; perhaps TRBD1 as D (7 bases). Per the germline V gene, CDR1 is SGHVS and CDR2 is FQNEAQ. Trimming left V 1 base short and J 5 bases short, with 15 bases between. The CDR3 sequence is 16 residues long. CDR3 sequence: CASSLGRRRGHNEQFF. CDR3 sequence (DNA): TGTGCCAGCAGCTTAGGACGGCGGAGGGGGCACAATGAGCAGTTCTTC. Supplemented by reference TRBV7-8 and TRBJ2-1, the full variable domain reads GAGVSQSPRYKVAKRGQDVALRCDPISGHVSLFWYQQALGQGPEFLTYFQNEAQLDKSGLPSDRFFAERPEGSVSTLKIQRTQQEDSAVYLCASSLGRRRGHNEQFFGPGTRLTVL.